This T cell receptor beta chain was identified in a study of OX40 agonist ivuxolimab in advanced cancers. The table came from immunoSEQ multiplex PCR; TCRdb's copy has only in-frame clones and leaves some out. The sample holds fewer than 85,000 clones, 85% to 95% seen once. Autoimmune disease history or systemic immunosuppression excluded patients. Study-level points and caveats: Within 6 weeks, CD4+ and CD8+ blood T cells expanded clonally at 0.1 to 3.0 mg/kg.

This CDR3 contains 12 residues. Germline assignment: CDR1 SGHTA and CDR2 FQGTGA. Trimming took off 5 bases at V and 8 bases at J, with 11 bases between the two ends. Concerning this clone itself: Its target is not known.

The source was CD4+ or CD8+ T cells sorted from blood, collected in a trial of the OX40 agonist ivuxolimab. This chain connects TRBV7-3 to TRBJ2-3; possible D gene TRBD2, 5 bases. This sequence originates from an adult with an advanced solid tumor such as melanoma, head and neck, liver or kidney cancer. CDR3 in DNA: TGTGCCAGCAGCCAGAACAGCGGTACGCAGTATTTT. It translates to CASSQNSGTQYF.